The 14 T cell receptor beta chains below were found in one sample sequenced in a study of blood T cell repertoires in COVID-19. Sequenced by immunoSEQ multiplex PCR; TCRdb stores in-frame clones only, minus some. The repertoire holds 250,000 or so clones, with around four fifths as singletons. Sequenced input: peripheral blood. Receptors were obtained from a woman aged 55-70 years with active or convalescent COVID-19.

Comment on this clone: Other nucleotide sequences from this sample produce the same CDR3. CDR3: CASSLPGETQYF. The CDR3 bases are TGCGCCAGCAGCCTCCCCGGGGAGACCCAGTACTTC. This chain joins TRBV5-1 and TRBJ2-5, with D uncertain. The V gene's germline CDR1 is SGHRS and CDR2 YFSETQ. The CDR3 is 12 amino acids. Trimming shortened V by 4 bases and J by 5 bases, and 9 bases separated the two germline ends.

This sequence joins TRBV5-1 and TRBJ1-4, with D perhaps matching TRBD1 (6 bases). Trimming took off 5 bases at V and 6 bases at J, with 14 bases between the two ends. The CDR3 is made up of 14 amino acids. Germline CDR1 SGHRS, CDR2 YFSETQ. This chain's CDR3 is CASRKGQRDEKLFF. The DNA of the CDR3 is TGCGCCAGCAGGAAAGGACAGAGGGATGAAAAACTGTTTTTT.

V is TRBV10-3 and J is TRBJ2-1, with TRBD1 identical over 8 bases. The J segment lost 5 bases and the V segment lost 4 bases, leaving 19 bases of the junction unmatched. The CDR3 extends over 19 amino acids. Germline lookup yields CDR1 ENHRY and CDR2 SYGVKD. CDR3 coding DNA: TGTGCCATCAGTGGGACAGGGAAGCCCATCAAGGACGACGACAATGAGCAGTTCTTC. Translation: CAISGTGKPIKDDDNEQFF.

The DNA for the CDR3 is TGTGCCTCGTGGGGGGGGGCGGACACTGAAGCTTTCTTT. The encoded protein is CASWGGADTEAFF. This chain links TRBV5-4 with TRBJ1-1; perhaps TRBD1 as D (6 bases). V was clipped by 10 bases and J by 3 bases, with 16 bases between them. Germline V CDR1 and CDR2: SGHNT, YYREEE (reference sequence). The CDR3 totals 13 residues.

The chain joins TRBV5-1 to TRBJ2-5; 12 bases match TRBD2. CDR3 size: 17 residues. V dropped 4 bases and J dropped 5; count of bases not matched to a gene: 12. The germline gives CDR1 SGHRS, CDR2 YFSETQ. CDR3: CASSPNPASGRGETQYF. DNA for the CDR3: TGCGCCAGCAGCCCTAACCCGGCTAGCGGGAGGGGGGAGACCCAGTACTTC.

The rearrangement links TRBV28 to TRBJ2-6; a weak D match, TRBD2 (6 bases). The CDR3 is made up of 15 amino acids. V was trimmed by 8 bases and J by 2 bases, leaving 13 bases between them. CDR1 MDHEN and CDR2 SYDVKM come from the germline V gene. The DNA for the CDR3 is TGTGCCAGCCGTAGGCGGGATGCTGGGGCCAACGTCCTGACTTTC. Its protein product is CASRRRDAGANVLTF.

This chain uses TRBV20-1 with TRBJ1-5; weak D call: TRBD1 (5 bases). The germline V gene encodes CDR1 DFQATT and CDR2 SNEGSKA (reference sequence). Trimming pared 3 bases from V and 10 bases from J, leaving 16 bases between. The CDR3 is 13 amino acids. The CDR3 spells CSASRQFDEPQHF. The CDR3, as DNA: TGCAGTGCTAGTAGACAGTTTGATGAACCCCAGCATTTT.

The chain uses TRBV7-2 and TRBJ2-1; TRBD1 agrees at 9 bases. Per germline, CDR1 SGHTA and CDR2 FQGNSA. The trim removed 1 base at V and 8 bases at J, leaving 6 bases unmatched. The CDR3 has 15 residues. The CDR3 loop reads CASSLGDRVGHEQFF. In nucleotides, the CDR3 is TGTGCCAGCAGCTTAGGGGACAGGGTGGGCCATGAGCAGTTCTTC.

V is TRBV15 and J is TRBJ2-3; TRBD2 might be the D (6 bases). The germline V gene has CDR1 LNHNV and CDR2 YYDKDF (reference sequence). The CDR3 has 15 residues. Deletions cut 0 bases from V and 5 bases from J, with 12 bases between. DNA of the CDR3: TGTGCCACCAGCAGAGATCAGCGGGTCTTAGATACGCAGTATTTT. The encoded protein is CATSRDQRVLDTQYF.

J is TRBJ1-1 and V is TRBV7-9, with D tentatively TRBD1 (5 bases). The CDR3 is 14 residues long. The V end was cut by 2 bases, the J end by 4 bases, with 11 bases between. Germline V gene data show CDR1 as SEHNR and CDR2 as FQNEAQ (reference sequence). CDR3: CASSLRDRGTEAFF. The CDR3, as DNA: TGTGCCAGCAGCTTAAGGGATAGGGGCACTGAAGCTTTCTTT.

The chain joins TRBV28 to TRBJ1-6; TRBD1 is a possible D gene (5 bases). Germline V gene data show CDR1 as MDHEN and CDR2 as SYDVKM. The V gene lost 7 bases and the J gene lost 7 bases, with 8 bases spanning the gap. The CDR3 is 12 amino acids. As DNA, the CDR3 is TGTGCCAGCAAAGCAGGGAATTCACCCCTCCACTTT. Translated, it gives CASKAGNSPLHF.

The chain links TRBV7-9 to TRBJ2-1; 9 bases align to TRBD2. The CDR3 length is 18 residues. V dropped 3 bases and J dropped 0; count of bases not matched to a gene: 9. CDR1 SEHNR and CDR2 FQNEAQ come from the germline V gene (reference sequence). CDR3 nucleotides: TGTGCCAGCAGCTTGGGCGGGGGGGCGTTGAGCTCCTACAATGAGCAGTTCTTC. Translating gives CASSLGGGALSSYNEQFF.

The gene calls are TRBV10-1 and TRBJ2-2, with D unresolved. V was shortened by 4 bases and J by 5 bases, with 8 bases between the two germline ends. The CDR3 is 13 residues long. From germline, CDR1 is WNHNN and CDR2 SYGVQD (reference sequence). CDR3 sequence: CASSVQATGELFF. Written as DNA, the CDR3 is TGCGCCAGCAGTGTCCAGGCTACCGGGGAGCTGTTTTTT.

The chain links TRBV18 to TRBJ1-2; 8 bases line up with TRBD1. Per the germline V gene, CDR1 is KGHSH and CDR2 is LQKENI. The V and J ends lost 4 bases and 8 bases, in that order; junction bases with no gene match: 12. The CDR3 has 15 amino acids. CDR3 residues: CASSLDRGPIEGYTF. CDR3 coding DNA: TGTGCCAGCTCACTCGACAGGGGCCCGATCGAGGGCTACACCTTC.